This T cell receptor (beta chain) was documented in a study of shared clonotypes between healthy human individuals. The study, taken as a whole, reports: Shared across four donors were roughly 4.8% of the naive CD4 clonotypes.

It was about 210 ng DNA, about 30,000 T cell genomes, that sorted-subset replicate PCRs used. Assay used: immunoSEQ multiplex PCR; TCRdb lists only in-frame clones, some missing. In the table there are around 2.5 million clones, roughly 93% of which are singletons. A remark on this clone: Antigen specificity is unknown.

CDR1 LGHNA and CDR2 YSLEER come from the germline V gene. The junction had 3 bases not matched to a gene; V was cut back by 8 bases and J by 3 bases. This CDR3 is 13 amino acids long. Sequencing was done on a sample of naive CD4+ T cells from PBMCs. Subset in this sample: CD45RA+ positively selected. This TCR was sampled from a man younger than 35 in good health. Some clones in this sample may be carry-over from other donors' samples. The chain links TRBV4-3 to TRBJ1-3; TRBD1 aligns across 8 bases. CDR3 protein: CASGGTGGNTIYF. The CDR3, as DNA: TGCGCCAGCGGAGGGACAGGTGGAAACACCATATATTTT.